The source of this T cell receptor beta chain is a study of T-cell reconstitution after alpha-beta-depleted transplantation in children. Study-level results: The study reportedly traced alpha-beta T cells about two months after transplant to several hundred expanded graft clones. Fresh T-cell production supplied most of the T-cell counts and diversity seen one year after transplant. There were some patients whose high TCRbeta diversity at day 60 came from surviving recipient T cells and thymic progenitors.

Molecular barcoding with unique molecular identifiers was used for the TCRbeta library. TCRdb re-derived calls from the PCR reads in MiXCR, one entry per CDR3 protein. Of about a million distinct CDR3 sequences listed, around 30% are singletons. There are a few counts of this clonotype. What it binds is unknown. This sequence originates from a boy younger than two who had a stem cell transplant for SCID, so the T cells may come from the graft donor. The specimen was PBMCs, mostly from graft donor cells, collected 360 days after TCRalphabeta/CD19-depleted stem cell transplant.

For the CDR3, the DNA is TGTGCCATCAGTGGGTCAGGGCGAGAGACCCAGTACTTC. Translated, it gives CAISGSGRETQYF. This chain uses TRBV10-3 with TRBJ2-5; D is possibly TRBD1 (5 bases). The germline gives CDR1 ENHRY, CDR2 SYGVKD. V lost 4 bases to trimming and J lost 4 bases, with 10 bases between them. CDR3 length equals 13 residues.